This TCR beta chain was recovered during a study of blood T cell repertoires in COVID-19. Study background: Sites in the United States, Italy and Spain provided acute and convalescent COVID-19 samples. PBMCs, B-cell-depleted T cells, or T cells provided the cDNA or gDNA that made up the material.

The authors' processing: Quantification of nucleated cells was approximated via reference gene primer amplification. Using immunoSEQ multiplex PCR, the repertoire was profiled, and TCRdb retains in-frame clones only, with some absent. V and J calls and clone size are copied from that table; D and trimming were computed from the DNA. The table records roughly 300,000 clones, approximately 80% of them present only once. V was clipped by 6 bases and J by 5 bases; unmatched bases: 11. The CDR3 contains 15 residues. Germline V gives CDR1 KGHSH, CDR2 LQKENI. This clone was detected a few times. The receptor was derived from a woman in her fifties or sixties with active or convalescent COVID-19. The sequencing input was peripheral blood. This chain uses TRBV18 with TRBJ2-7; 9 bases agree with TRBD1. CDR3 nucleotides: TGTGCCAGCTCGCAAACCGGGACAGGGTACCACGAGCAGTACTTC. Translating it yields CASSQTGTGYHEQYF.